This is a list of T cell receptor beta chains from one sample in a study of cytomegalovirus exposure and HLA in healthy donors. Here immunoSEQ multiplex PCR was the method, and the copy in TCRdb shows in-frame clones only, minus some. Of some 130,000 clones in the sample, 82% are singletons; the top ten hold approximately 1.1%. The sequencing input was PBMCs. The receptor set was obtained from a boy aged 5-17 years in good health and CMV-seronegative. CDR3s include the opening cysteine and the closing phenylalanine or tryptophan. D genes are given only for firm matches. Clone size is given for some rows only: seen once, a few or many times, or a class if the clone is expanded.

j_call,clone_size,v_call,d_call,cdr3_nt,cdr3_aa
TRBJ2-7,.,TRBV7-9,TRBD2,TGTTCCAGCAGCCCATCTTGGGATAGCGGGGGATACGAGCAGTACTTC,CSSSPSWDSGGYEQYF
TRBJ1-2,.,TRBV19,.,TGTGCCAGTAGCCCACAGGCTAACTATGGCTACACCTTC,CASSPQANYGYTF
TRBJ1-5,.,TRBV10-3,.,TGTGCCACAGCGTCAGATAGCAATCAGCCCCAGCATTTT,CATASDSNQPQHF
TRBJ2-5,.,TRBV6-1,.,TGTGCCACCGAAAGCGCGCCGACAGAGGAAGAGACCCAGTACTTC,CATESAPTEEETQYF
TRBJ1-3,.,TRBV6-1,.,TGTGCCAGCAGTACAGACCGAAGCTTAGGAAACACCATATATTTT,CASSTDRSLGNTIYF
TRBJ1-1,.,TRBV27,.,TGTGCCAGCAGTGCACAGGCACTAAACACTGAAGCTTTCTTT,CASSAQALNTEAFF
TRBJ2-7,.,TRBV6-1,.,TGTGCCAGCAGGGCGGGCGAGCAGTACTTC,CASRAGEQYF
TRBJ2-3,.,TRBV5-1,.,TGCGCCAGCAGTACCAGCGACACAGATACGCAGTATTTT,CASSTSDTDTQYF
TRBJ2-1,.,TRBV25-1,.,TGTGCCAGCAGCCTCGAGGGCAATGAGCAGTTCTTC,CASSLEGNEQFF
TRBJ2-7,.,TRBV7-4,TRBD1,TGTGCCAGCAGCTTAGCGTTTGACAGGGGGGATTGCGAGCAGTACTTC,CASSLAFDRGDCEQYF
TRBJ1-5,few,TRBV10-3,.,TGTGCCATCAGGGGAGGGGGGGACCACGAGCAGCCCCAGCATTTT,CAIRGGGDHEQPQHF
TRBJ2-3,.,TRBV6-1,TRBD2,TGTGCCAGCAGCGTCTCGGCGGGAGGGCCAGATACGCAGTATTTT,CASSVSAGGPDTQYF
TRBJ1-2,.,TRBV2,TRBD1,TGTGCCAGCAGTGAAGACAGGGGGGCCTATGGCTACACCTTC,CASSEDRGAYGYTF
TRBJ1-2,.,TRBV2,.,TGTGCCAGCAGTGATGTCGGGGTAGACTATGGCTACACCTTC,CASSDVGVDYGYTF
TRBJ2-7,.,TRBV20-1,.,TGCAGTGCTAGTAACAGATACGAGCAGTACTTC,CSASNRYEQYF
TRBJ2-7,.,TRBV11-2,TRBD2,TGTGCCAGCAGCTTGGGTAGCGGGGAGTTCTACGAGCAGTACTTC,CASSLGSGEFYEQYF
TRBJ2-7,.,TRBV27,TRBD1,TGTGCCAGCAGACCTAGGCGGACAGGGCCAAACGAGCAGTACTTC,CASRPRRTGPNEQYF
TRBJ1-1,.,TRBV7-9,TRBD1,TGTGCCAGCAGCTCCGGGACAGGGGTCACTGAAGCTTTCTTT,CASSSGTGVTEAFF
TRBJ2-1,.,TRBV27,TRBD2,TGTGCCAGCAGTTCAAAACTAGCGGCCTCCTACAATGAGCAGTTCTTC,CASSSKLAASYNEQFF
TRBJ1-2,.,TRBV2,.,TGTGCCAGCACCTTGAGGCAAATCTATGGCTACACCTTC,CASTLRQIYGYTF
TRBJ2-7,.,TRBV9,TRBD2,TGTGCCAGCAGCGTAGAGGCGGGGGTTCTTGACGAGCAGTACTTC,CASSVEAGVLDEQYF
TRBJ2-3,.,TRBV6-5,.,TGTGCCAGCAGTTACTCCGGCACAGATACGCAGTATTTT,CASSYSGTDTQYF
TRBJ2-7,.,TRBV5-4,TRBD2,TGTGCCAGCAGCTTGGGGGTAGCGGGAGGGTCCGAGCAGTACTTC,CASSLGVAGGSEQYF
TRBJ2-7,.,TRBV30,TRBD2,TGTGCCTGGAGTAACGGGAGGGGTGACGAGCAGTACTTC,CAWSNGRGDEQYF
TRBJ2-7,.,TRBV4-1,TRBD2,TGCGCCAGCAGCCAAGAACTAGCGGGAGGGTACGAGCAGTACTTC,CASSQELAGGYEQYF
TRBJ2-1,.,TRBV27,.,TGTGCCAGCAGTTTAGCAGGGATGAATGAGCAGTTCTTC,CASSLAGMNEQFF
TRBJ2-7,.,TRBV27,TRBD1,TGTGCCAGCAGTCTCGGGACAGGGGAGTACGAGCAGTACTTC,CASSLGTGEYEQYF
TRBJ1-2,.,TRBV7-6,.,TGTGCCAGCAGCTTATTGGAGGGGCCCATCTATGGCTACACCTTC,CASSLLEGPIYGYTF
TRBJ2-1,.,TRBV11-2,TRBD2,TGTGCCAGCAGCTCAAACCCACTAGCGGGTAGGGATTACAATGAGCAGTTCTTC,CASSSNPLAGRDYNEQFF
TRBJ1-4,.,TRBV19,TRBD1,TGTGCCAGTAGCCGCCCGGGACAGAGTAATGAAAAACTGTTTTTT,CASSRPGQSNEKLFF
TRBJ2-1,.,TRBV7-3,TRBD2,TGTGCCAGCAGCTTAGGGGGAGGGGAATACAATGAGCAGTTCTTC,CASSLGGGEYNEQFF
TRBJ1-1,.,TRBV2,.,TGTGCCAGCAGTGACGATCGACAGCTCCTGAACACTGAAGCTTTCTTT,CASSDDRQLLNTEAFF
TRBJ2-1,.,TRBV11-3,.,TGTGCCAGCAGCTTAGATGGTCTAGTTCACAATGAGCAGTTCTTC,CASSLDGLVHNEQFF
TRBJ2-2,.,TRBV7-9,.,TGTGCCAGTACAAGCGGATCGTACACCGGGGAGCTGTTTTTT,CASTSGSYTGELFF
TRBJ2-7,.,TRBV13,TRBD1,TGTGCCAGCAGTCTGGGACAGGACTACTACGAGCAGTACTTC,CASSLGQDYYEQYF
TRBJ2-5,once,TRBV27,TRBD1,TGTGCCAGCAGCCAAGGAAGGGTCGCCAGGGGGGAGACCCAGTACTTC,CASSQGRVARGETQYF
TRBJ2-7,.,TRBV27,TRBD1,TGTGCCAGCAGTCCGGGACAGGGGCCCTACGAGCAGTACTTC,CASSPGQGPYEQYF
TRBJ2-1,.,TRBV5-4,.,TGTGCCAGCAGCCCCGGGATAGTTTCCAATGAGCAGTTCTTC,CASSPGIVSNEQFF
TRBJ2-3,.,TRBV29-1,.,TGCAGCGTTGTCGGCGGCCTCGGGGTAGCGGTGGAAGATACGCAGTATTTT,CSVVGGLGVAVEDTQYF
TRBJ1-1,.,TRBV19,TRBD1,TGTGCCAGTAGTAACGAACGGGGACAGGTGAACACTGAAGCTTTCTTT,CASSNERGQVNTEAFF
TRBJ2-2,.,TRBV7-2,.,TGTGCCAGCAGCTTTGGGCATGCTAGCTACTACACCGGGGAGCTGTTTTTT,CASSFGHASYYTGELFF
TRBJ1-1,.,TRBV29-1,.,TGCAGCGTTGATTTCGTTGAAGCTTTCTTT,CSVDFVEAFF
TRBJ1-2,.,TRBV6-5,.,TGTGCCAGCAGTTACTCCGCGAACCCCTGGAGCTATGGCTACACCTTC,CASSYSANPWSYGYTF
TRBJ2-3,.,TRBV27,.,TGTGCCAGCAGGACGGGGTCCCCCACAGATACGCAGTATTTT,CASRTGSPTDTQYF
TRBJ1-5,.,TRBV6-5,.,TGTGCCAGCAGCACTGACAGTAGCAATCAGCCCCAGCATTTT,CASSTDSSNQPQHF
TRBJ1-4,few,TRBV6-1,.,TGTGCCAGCAGTGAAGTCCCAGGGGCCCCTGAAAAACTGTTTTTT,CASSEVPGAPEKLFF
TRBJ1-1,.,TRBV2,TRBD1,TGTGCCAGCAGCGTGGACAGGGGGACTGAAGCTTTCTTT,CASSVDRGTEAFF
TRBJ2-7,.,TRBV10-1,TRBD2,TGCGCCAGCAGTGAACACGGACTAGCGGTCTACGAGCAGTACTTC,CASSEHGLAVYEQYF
TRBJ2-3,.,TRBV6-1,TRBD1,TGTGCCAGCTCCCAGGACAGGTTCACAGATACGCAGTATTTT,CASSQDRFTDTQYF
TRBJ2-3,.,TRBV30,TRBD2,TGTGCCTGGGGGGGGACTAGCTTGGGCACAGATACGCAGTATTTT,CAWGGTSLGTDTQYF
TRBJ1-1,.,TRBV27,.,TGTGCCAGCAGTTTATCGGCAGGGATGAACACTGAAGCTTTCTTT,CASSLSAGMNTEAFF
TRBJ2-7,.,TRBV30,.,TGTGCCTGGAGTGTGAAGGGACTCTACTATCTCGAGCAGTACTTC,CAWSVKGLYYLEQYF
TRBJ1-1,.,TRBV5-1,.,TGCGCCAGCAAAGGGACAACGAACACTGAAGCTTTCTTT,CASKGTTNTEAFF
TRBJ2-2,once,TRBV5-6,TRBD2,TGTGCCAGCAGCTTGTTAGCGGGGACGAACACCGGGGAGCTGTTTTTT,CASSLLAGTNTGELFF
TRBJ2-1,.,TRBV25-1,.,TGTGCCAGCAGTGAATCGAGGAGGGGAACGGGCAATGAGCAGTTCTTC,CASSESRRGTGNEQFF